Listed below are T cell receptor beta chains from one sample, sequenced in a study of CD8 T cells in ankylosing spondylitis. MiXCR, run by TCRdb on the 5' RACE reads, gives a single entry per CDR3 protein. Of about 140,000 distinct CDR3 sequences listed, approximately 8.4% were seen once; the top ten hold 6% to 9.5%. Input material: synovial fluid, either unsorted or a sorted T cell fraction (not recorded which). All receptors come from a male donor with ankylosing spondylitis. Both conserved end residues are part of each CDR3. Each record gives: CDR3 protein, CDR3 DNA, D gene, J gene, clone size, V gene. A D gene is named only where the DNA matches it firmly. Expanded clones are given a class, and other clones once, few, many or no size at all.

CDR3 protein: CASSKDREKLFF
CDR3 DNA: TGTGCCAGCAGTAAGGACCGTGAAAAACTGTTTTTT
D gene: -
J gene: TRBJ1-4
clone size: few
V gene: TRBV4-2

CDR3 protein: CASSQVAGGMYQETQYF
CDR3 DNA: TGTGCCAGCAGCCAAGTAGCGGGGGGTATGTACCAAGAGACCCAGTACTTC
D gene: TRBD2
J gene: TRBJ2-5
clone size: -
V gene: TRBV4-2

CDR3 protein: CASSLLWANVLTF
CDR3 DNA: TGTGCCAGCAGCCTACTATGGGCCAACGTCCTGACTTTC
D gene: -
J gene: TRBJ2-6
clone size: many
V gene: TRBV5-5

CDR3 protein: CASSPMGASYNEQFF
CDR3 DNA: TGTGCCAGCAGCCCAATGGGGGCCTCCTACAATGAGCAGTTCTTC
D gene: -
J gene: TRBJ2-1
clone size: many
V gene: TRBV7-8

CDR3 protein: CASSRLLYNEQFF
CDR3 DNA: TGTGCCAGCAGCCGCCTCCTCTACAATGAGCAGTTCTTC
D gene: -
J gene: TRBJ2-1
clone size: -
V gene: TRBV3-1

CDR3 protein: CASIMERGYQPQHF
CDR3 DNA: TGTGCCAGCATCATGGAGAGGGGTTATCAGCCCCAGCATTTT
D gene: -
J gene: TRBJ1-5
clone size: many
V gene: TRBV28

CDR3 protein: CASSVGATDTQYF
CDR3 DNA: TGTGCCAGCAGCGTAGGGGCTACAGATACGCAGTATTTT
D gene: -
J gene: TRBJ2-3
clone size: many
V gene: TRBV4-2

CDR3 protein: CASSEDRGGGYTF
CDR3 DNA: TGTGCCAGCAGCGAGGACAGGGGTGGTGGCTACACCTTC
D gene: TRBD1
J gene: TRBJ1-2
clone size: -
V gene: TRBV2

CDR3 protein: CASSPKFRAGELFF
CDR3 DNA: TGTGCCAGCAGCCCCAAGTTCCGGGCCGGGGAGCTGTTTTTT
D gene: -
J gene: TRBJ2-2
clone size: few
V gene: TRBV3-1

CDR3 protein: CASSLSPGGLNYGYTF
CDR3 DNA: TGTGCCAGCAGCTTAAGTCCCGGAGGGCTTAACTATGGCTACACCTTC
D gene: -
J gene: TRBJ1-2
clone size: many
V gene: TRBV7-2

CDR3 protein: CASSQDSYENTEAFF
CDR3 DNA: TGTGCCAGCAGCCAAGATTCCTACGAGAACACTGAAGCTTTCTTT
D gene: -
J gene: TRBJ1-1
clone size: -
V gene: TRBV4-2

CDR3 protein: CASSPGGIYSLTSTDTQYF
CDR3 DNA: TGTGCCAGCAGCCCAGGCGGGATCTATTCCTTAACTAGCACAGATACGCAGTATTTT
D gene: -
J gene: TRBJ2-3
clone size: -
V gene: TRBV4-2

CDR3 protein: CASSRLDYSGPSGTQYF
CDR3 DNA: TGTGCCAGCAGCCGTCTAGATTATAGCGGGCCCAGCGGTACGCAGTATTTT
D gene: TRBD2
J gene: TRBJ2-3
clone size: few
V gene: TRBV2

CDR3 protein: CASSKVDRPCSYEQYF
CDR3 DNA: TGTGCCAGCAGCAAAGTCGACAGGCCCTGCTCCTACGAGCAGTACTTC
D gene: -
J gene: TRBJ2-7
clone size: many
V gene: TRBV21-1

CDR3 protein: CSASRDMNTEAFF
CDR3 DNA: TGCAGTGCTAGTAGGGATATGAACACTGAAGCTTTCTTT
D gene: -
J gene: TRBJ1-1
clone size: -
V gene: TRBV20-1

CDR3 protein: CASSVGAGAYGYTF
CDR3 DNA: TGTGCCAGCAGCGTAGGTGCAGGGGCATATGGCTACACCTTC
D gene: -
J gene: TRBJ1-2
clone size: few
V gene: TRBV9

CDR3 protein: CASSLGLAGTSYEQYF
CDR3 DNA: TGTGCCAGCAGCTTAGGACTAGCGGGGACCTCCTACGAGCAGTACTTC
D gene: TRBD2
J gene: TRBJ2-7
clone size: -
V gene: TRBV7-8

CDR3 protein: CASSRGSYTGELFF
CDR3 DNA: TGTGCCAGCAGCCGAGGATCTTACACCGGGGAGCTGTTTTTT
D gene: -
J gene: TRBJ2-2
clone size: once
V gene: TRBV13

CDR3 protein: CSARGGQGEGGANVLTF
CDR3 DNA: TGCAGCGCCCGAGGGGGGCAGGGGGAAGGTGGGGCCAACGTCCTGACTTTC
D gene: -
J gene: TRBJ2-6
clone size: -
V gene: TRBV29-1

CDR3 protein: CASSLGREDTQYF
CDR3 DNA: TGCGCCAGCAGCTTGGGGCGGGAGGATACGCAGTATTTT
D gene: TRBD2
J gene: TRBJ2-3
clone size: many
V gene: TRBV5-1

CDR3 protein: CASSSQGQSGTEAFF
CDR3 DNA: TGTGCCAGCAGCAGTCAGGGCCAGAGTGGCACTGAAGCTTTCTTT
D gene: -
J gene: TRBJ1-1
clone size: many
V gene: TRBV11-2

CDR3 protein: CAISYLGESSYNEQFF
CDR3 DNA: TGCGCCATCAGCTATCTCGGGGAGAGCTCCTACAATGAGCAGTTCTTC
D gene: -
J gene: TRBJ2-1
clone size: -
V gene: TRBV5-1

CDR3 protein: CASSYSSPGGRETQYF
CDR3 DNA: TGTGCCAGCAGTTACTCGAGTCCGGGGGGCCGGGAGACCCAGTACTTC
D gene: -
J gene: TRBJ2-5
clone size: -
V gene: TRBV6-2/TRBV6-3

CDR3 protein: CATSDVTGSWNQPQHF
CDR3 DNA: TGTGCCACCAGTGATGTGACAGGGTCGTGGAATCAGCCCCAGCATTTT
D gene: TRBD1
J gene: TRBJ1-5
clone size: many
V gene: TRBV24-1

CDR3 protein: CSASLQVPYGYTF
CDR3 DNA: TGCAGTGCTAGCTTACAGGTCCCCTATGGCTACACCTTC
D gene: -
J gene: TRBJ1-2
clone size: -
V gene: TRBV20-1

CDR3 protein: CSARGSGVGDEQFF
CDR3 DNA: TGCAGTGCTAGAGGTAGCGGGGTAGGAGATGAGCAGTTCTTC
D gene: TRBD2
J gene: TRBJ2-1
clone size: few
V gene: TRBV20-1

CDR3 protein: CSVESGALSEQYF
CDR3 DNA: TGCAGCGTTGAATCAGGGGCATTAAGCGAGCAGTACTTC
D gene: -
J gene: TRBJ2-7
clone size: many
V gene: TRBV29-1

CDR3 protein: CASSFGNNQETQYF
CDR3 DNA: TGCGCCAGCAGCTTTGGAAACAACCAAGAGACCCAGTACTTC
D gene: -
J gene: TRBJ2-5
clone size: many
V gene: TRBV5-1

CDR3 protein: CSAIPGQLNNEQFF
CDR3 DNA: TGCAGTGCTATACCGGGACAGCTAAACAATGAGCAGTTCTTC
D gene: TRBD1
J gene: TRBJ2-1
clone size: many
V gene: TRBV20-1